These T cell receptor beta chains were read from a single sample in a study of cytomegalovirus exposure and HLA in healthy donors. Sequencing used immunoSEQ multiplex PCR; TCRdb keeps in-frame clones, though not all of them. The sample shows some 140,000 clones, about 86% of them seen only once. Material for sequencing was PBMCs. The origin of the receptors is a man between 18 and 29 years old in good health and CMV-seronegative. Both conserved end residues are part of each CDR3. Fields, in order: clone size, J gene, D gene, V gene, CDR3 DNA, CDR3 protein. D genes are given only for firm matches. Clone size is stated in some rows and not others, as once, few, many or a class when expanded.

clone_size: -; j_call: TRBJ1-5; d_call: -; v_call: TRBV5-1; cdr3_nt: TGCGCCAGCAGCGAAACAGGGTTAAATCAGCCCCAGCATTTT; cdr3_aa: CASSETGLNQPQHF
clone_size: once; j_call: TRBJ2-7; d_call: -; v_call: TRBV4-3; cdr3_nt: TGCGCCAGCAGCCAAGGTCCAGGAATCTACGAGCAGTACTTC; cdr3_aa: CASSQGPGIYEQYF
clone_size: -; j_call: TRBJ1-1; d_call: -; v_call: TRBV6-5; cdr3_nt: TGTGCCAGCAGTTACCTGCGGCCGAACACTGAAGCTTTCTTT; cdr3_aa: CASSYLRPNTEAFF
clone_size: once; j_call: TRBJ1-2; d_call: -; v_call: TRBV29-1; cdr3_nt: TGCAGCGTTCCTGGGCAGGGGCAAGGGTATGGCTACACCTTC; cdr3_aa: CSVPGQGQGYGYTF
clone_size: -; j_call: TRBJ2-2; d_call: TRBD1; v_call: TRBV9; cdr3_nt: TGTGCCAGCAGCGTGACAGGGGGAAAGAACACCGGGGAGCTGTTTTTT; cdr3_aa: CASSVTGGKNTGELFF
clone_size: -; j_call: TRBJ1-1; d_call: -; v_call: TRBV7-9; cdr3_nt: TGTGCCAGCGATTGGGGGGGGACCACTGAAGCTTTCTTT; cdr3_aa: CASDWGGTTEAFF
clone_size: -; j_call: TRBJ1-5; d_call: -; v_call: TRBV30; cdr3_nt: TGTGCCTGGAGTCCCCGACGGTTATCAGGAAGAAATCAGCCCCAGCATTTT; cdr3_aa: CAWSPRRLSGRNQPQHF
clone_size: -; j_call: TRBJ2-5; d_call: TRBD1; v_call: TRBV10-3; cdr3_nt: TGTGCCATCAGTGAGTCGGGACAGACGTACCAAGAGACCCAGTACTTC; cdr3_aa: CAISESGQTYQETQYF
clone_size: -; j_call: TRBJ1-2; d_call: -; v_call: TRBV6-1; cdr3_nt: TGTGCCAGCAGTGACCCTATAGGGGCTGGGGATATTGGCTACACCTTC; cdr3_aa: CASSDPIGAGDIGYTF
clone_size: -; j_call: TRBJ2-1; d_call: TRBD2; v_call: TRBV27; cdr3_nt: TGTGCCAGCAGCACTGCTAGCGGGGGGAGGGATGAGCAGTTCTTC; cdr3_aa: CASSTASGGRDEQFF
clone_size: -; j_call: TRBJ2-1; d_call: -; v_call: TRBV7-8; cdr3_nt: TGTGCCAGCAGGGAGGGACTTTCATGGCACAATGAGCAGTTCTTC; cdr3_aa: CASREGLSWHNEQFF
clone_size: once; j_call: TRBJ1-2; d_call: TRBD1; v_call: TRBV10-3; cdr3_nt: TGTGCCATCAGAACCATGGGACAGGGACCCTATGGCTACACCTTC; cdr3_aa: CAIRTMGQGPYGYTF
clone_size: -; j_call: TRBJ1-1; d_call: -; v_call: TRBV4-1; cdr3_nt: TGCGCCAGCAGCCAAGAGGGGGGGGGCAAAAAGGAGAACACTGAAGCTTTCTTT; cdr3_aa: CASSQEGGGKKENTEAFF
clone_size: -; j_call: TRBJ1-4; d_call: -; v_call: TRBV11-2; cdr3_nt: TGTGCCAGCAGCCGCGGAGGGAGTTGGGAAAAACTGTTTTTT; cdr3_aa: CASSRGGSWEKLFF
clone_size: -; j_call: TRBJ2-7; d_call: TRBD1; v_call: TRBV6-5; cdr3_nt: TGTGCCAGCAGCCTACAGGGGGCTGGGTACGAGCAGTACTTC; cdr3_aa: CASSLQGAGYEQYF
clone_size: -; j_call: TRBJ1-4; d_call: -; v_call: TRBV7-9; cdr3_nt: TGTGCCAGCAGCCCCTCTTCGGACAGACGTAATGAAAAACTGTTTTTT; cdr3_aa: CASSPSSDRRNEKLFF
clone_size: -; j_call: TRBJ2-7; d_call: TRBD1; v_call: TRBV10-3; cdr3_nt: TGTGCCATCTCGATAGGACAGGGGGCGAGGGAGCAGTACTTC; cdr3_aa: CAISIGQGAREQYF
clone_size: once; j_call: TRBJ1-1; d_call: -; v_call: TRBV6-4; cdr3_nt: TGTGCCAGCAGTGACGAGGAGAACACTGAAGCTTTCTTT; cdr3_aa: CASSDEENTEAFF
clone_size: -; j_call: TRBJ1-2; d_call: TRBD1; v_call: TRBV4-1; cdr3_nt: TGCGCCAGCAGCCCGGCCAAACCAGGGGGATATGGCTACACCTTC; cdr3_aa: CASSPAKPGGYGYTF
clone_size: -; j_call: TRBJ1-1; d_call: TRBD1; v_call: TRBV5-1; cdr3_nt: TGCGCCAGCGAACCAGGCCAGGGGGTAAACACTGAAGCTTTCTTT; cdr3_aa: CASEPGQGVNTEAFF
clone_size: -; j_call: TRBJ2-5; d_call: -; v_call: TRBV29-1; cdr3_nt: TGCGGAGTCAGGGTGGTTGAGACCCAGTACTTC; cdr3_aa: CGVRVVETQYF
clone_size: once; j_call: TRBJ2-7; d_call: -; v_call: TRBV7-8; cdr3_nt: TGTGCCAGCAGCTTAGCTCATGGACAGTCCTACGAGCAGTACTTC; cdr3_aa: CASSLAHGQSYEQYF
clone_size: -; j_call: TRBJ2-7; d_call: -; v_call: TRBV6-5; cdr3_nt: TGTGCCAGCAGCTACTCGGGCAGTTCTTTTGGGCAGTACTTC; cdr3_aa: CASSYSGSSFGQYF
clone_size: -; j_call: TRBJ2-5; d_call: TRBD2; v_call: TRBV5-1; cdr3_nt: TGCGCCAGCAGAGTAGCTAGCGGGGTCGGGGAGACCCAGTACTTC; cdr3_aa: CASRVASGVGETQYF
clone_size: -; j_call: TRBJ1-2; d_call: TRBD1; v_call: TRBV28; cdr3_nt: TGTGCCAGCAGGATGGACAGGGTCGTGGGCTACACCTTC; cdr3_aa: CASRMDRVVGYTF
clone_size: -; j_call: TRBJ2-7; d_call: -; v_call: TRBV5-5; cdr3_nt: TGTGCCAGCAGCTTGTTAGCCGCGGGTTTCGATAGGTACGAGCAGTACTTC; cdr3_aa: CASSLLAAGFDRYEQYF
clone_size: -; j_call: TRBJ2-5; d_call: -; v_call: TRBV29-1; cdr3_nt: TGCAGCGGGGGTAGGGACCGCGGGAAAGAGACCCAGTACTTC; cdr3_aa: CSGGRDRGKETQYF
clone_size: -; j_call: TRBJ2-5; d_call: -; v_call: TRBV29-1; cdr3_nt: TGCAGCGTTGAAGAAGCAGAGACCCAGTACTTC; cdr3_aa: CSVEEAETQYF
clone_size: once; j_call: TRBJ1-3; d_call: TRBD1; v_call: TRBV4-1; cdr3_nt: TGCGCCAGCAGCCAAGTTCAAAGTAGAGACAGGGGGCCTGGAAACACCATATATTTT; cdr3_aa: CASSQVQSRDRGPGNTIYF
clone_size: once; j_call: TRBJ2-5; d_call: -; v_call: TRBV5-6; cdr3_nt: TGTGCCAGCAGCTTGCCAGGGACTTCCTTTGGGACCCAGTACTTC; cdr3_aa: CASSLPGTSFGTQYF
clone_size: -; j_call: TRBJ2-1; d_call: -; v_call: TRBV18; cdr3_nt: TGTGCCAGCTCACCCATAACAGACAATGAGCAGTTCTTC; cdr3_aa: CASSPITDNEQFF
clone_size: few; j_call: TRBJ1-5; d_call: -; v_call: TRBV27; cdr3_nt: TGTGCCAGCAGTTTTAATAGCAATCAGCCCCAGCATTTT; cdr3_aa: CASSFNSNQPQHF
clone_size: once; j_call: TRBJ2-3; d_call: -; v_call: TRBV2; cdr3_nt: TGTGCCAGCGAGGCGGGACAGCTCACAGATACGCAGTATTTT; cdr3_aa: CASEAGQLTDTQYF
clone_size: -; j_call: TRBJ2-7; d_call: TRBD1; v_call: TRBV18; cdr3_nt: TGTGCCAGCTCACCAGGGCAGGGGGCCAGGGAGCAGTACTTC; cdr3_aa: CASSPGQGAREQYF